Listed here are 14 T cell receptor beta chains from one sample, sequenced in a study of shared clonotypes between healthy human individuals. Data came from immunoSEQ multiplex PCR; TCRdb stores just in-frame clones and leaves some out. The data show nearly 750,000 clones, 72% seen once. Specimen: memory CD4+ T cells sorted from blood. Described subset: CD45RA-negative fraction. These receptors were taken from a woman in her thirties in good health.

This chain connects TRBV6-5 to TRBJ2-5, with D uncertain. CDR3 length equals 15 residues. Trimming shortened V by 6 bases and J by 2 bases, and 16 bases separated the two germline ends. The germline CDR1 and CDR2 sequences are MNHEY and SVGAGI. CDR3 protein: CASSTSFVDQETQYF. For the CDR3, the DNA is TGTGCCAGCAGCACCTCCTTTGTGGATCAAGAGACCCAGTACTTC.

The CDR3 DNA reads as TGTGCCAGCAGCTTAGCGCGGGGCGGGAGAGAGACCCAGTACTTC. It specifies CASSLARGGRETQYF. The genes are TRBV7-9 and TRBJ2-5, with TRBD2 identical over 7 bases. The V gene's germline CDR1 is SEHNR and CDR2 FQNEAQ (reference sequence). The CDR3 has 15 amino acids. The J segment lost 4 bases and the V segment lost 0 bases, leaving 5 bases of the junction unmatched.

The gene calls are TRBV28 and TRBJ1-2; TRBD1 matches 8 bases. The ends lost 5 bases at V and 7 bases at J; junction bases unmatched: 12. There are 15 residues in the CDR3. The germline CDR1 and CDR2 sequences are MDHEN and SYDVKM. In DNA, the CDR3 is TGTGCCAGCAGTCAACGTCGACAGGGGTCAGCTGGCTACACCTTC. It yields the protein CASSQRRQGSAGYTF.

V is TRBV6-1 and J is TRBJ2-1; 9 bases agree with TRBD2. Germline trimming cut 6 bases from V and 7 bases from J; bases unmatched to any gene: 10. Germline CDR1 is MNHNS and CDR2 is SASEGT. CDR3 size: 15 residues. DNA of the CDR3: TGTGCCAGCAGCTGGGGTAGCGGGGGTTTTAATGAGCAGTTCTTC. This sequence encodes CASSWGSGGFNEQFF.

This sequence joins TRBV11-2 and TRBJ2-7; D might be TRBD2 (6 bases). There are 13 residues in the CDR3. Trimming took off 6 bases at V and 4 bases at J, with 13 bases between the two ends. CDR1 is SGHAT, CDR2 FQNNGV, per germline. CDR3 protein: CASRGTGEYEQYF. As DNA, the CDR3 is TGTGCCAGCAGGGGTACGGGGGAGTACGAGCAGTACTTC.

The chain is built from TRBV4-1 and TRBJ2-5, with D unresolved. The CDR3 contains 13 residues. V was cut by 3 bases and J by 3 bases, with 8 bases left in between. Germline V gene sequence: CDR1 MGHRA, CDR2 YSYEKL. Here the CDR3 reads CASSHYSKETQYF. CDR3 nucleotide sequence: TGCGCCAGCAGCCATTACAGCAAAGAGACCCAGTACTTC.

This chain connects TRBV19 to TRBJ2-7; 9 nucleotides match TRBD1. The V gene end was trimmed by 7 bases and the J gene end by 3 bases; junction bases not matched to a gene: 16. This CDR3 is built from 17 residues. In germline, CDR1 is LNHDA, CDR2 SQIVND (reference sequence). This CDR3 reads CASTPAHTGTGHYEQYF. The CDR3, as DNA: TGTGCCAGTACTCCGGCCCATACCGGGACAGGGCACTACGAGCAGTACTTC.

V is TRBV2 and J is TRBJ1-2, with 7 bases that match TRBD1. Germline V gene data show CDR1 as SNHLY and CDR2 as FYNNEI. V trimming: 7 bases; J trimming: 6 bases; junction bases outside the gene matches: 5. This CDR3 comprises 12 residues. The chain's CDR3 is CASTYRGDGYTF. Written as DNA, the CDR3 is TGTGCCAGCACCTACAGGGGAGATGGCTACACCTTC.

This clone was counted at least ten times. The V and J genes are TRBV14 and TRBJ2-5, with D possibly being TRBD1 (6 bases). V lost 5 bases, J lost 1 base, and 23 bases lay in between. The CDR3 sequence is 18 residues long. Germline V lookup: CDR1 SGHDN, CDR2 FVKESK. CDR3 sequence reads: CASSENRIYRETQETQYF. CDR3 DNA sequence: TGTGCCAGCAGCGAAAACCGAATTTACAGGGAAACCCAAGAGACCCAGTACTTC.

The chain combines TRBV28 with TRBJ2-7; 12 bases line up with TRBD1. The CDR3 has 14 amino acids. From germline, CDR1 is MDHEN and CDR2 SYDVKM. With 6 bases clipped from V and 2 bases from J, the junction kept 2 bases outside the gene matches. CDR3 residues: CASRGQGAAYEQYF. CDR3 bases: TGTGCCAGCAGGGGACAGGGGGCTGCCTACGAGCAGTACTTC.

This clone was counted a few times. The V and J genes are TRBV5-1 and TRBJ2-1; 7 nucleotides match TRBD2. This CDR3 contains 14 residues. Losses at the gene ends were 4 bases for V and 7 bases for J; bases not matched to a gene: 8. CDR1 and CDR2 from the germline V gene are SGHRS and YFSETQ. The DNA of the CDR3 is TGCGCCAGCAGCGTGGCGGGAGTAAGTAATGAGCAGTTCTTC. Translation: CASSVAGVSNEQFF. Combining the CDR3 with reference TRBV5-1 and TRBJ2-1 gives the whole variable domain KAGVTQTPRYLIKTRGQQVTLSCSPISGHRSVSWYQQTPGQGLQFLFEYFSETQRNKGNFPGRFSGRQFSNSRSEMNVSTLELGDSALYLCASSVAGVSNEQFFGPGTRLTVL.

The CDR3 here is CASSSPGQPPYEQYF. CDR3 DNA: TGTGCCAGCAGTTCGCCGGGACAGCCTCCCTACGAGCAGTACTTC. V and J are TRBV6-5 and TRBJ2-7, with TRBD1 identical over 7 bases. CDR3 length: 15 residues. Germline CDR1 reads MNHEY; CDR2 reads SVGAGI. V lost 4 bases, J lost 2 bases, and 8 bases stayed unmatched.

On this clone itself: Other DNA sequences within the sample encode an identical CDR3. J is TRBJ2-7 and V is TRBV5-4; 14 bases map to TRBD2. Per germline, CDR1 SGHNT and CDR2 YYREEE (reference sequence). The CDR3 loop spans 16 amino acids. Trimming took 4 bases from V and 3 from J; bases not matched to a gene: 6. The CDR3 sequence is CASSLGGTSGSYEQYF. DNA for the CDR3: TGTGCCAGCAGCCTGGGAGGGACTAGCGGGAGCTACGAGCAGTACTTC.

This chain joins TRBV11-3 and TRBJ1-1; D perhaps matches TRBD1 (6 bases). Trimming removed 2 bases at V and 3 bases at J, with 10 bases between. CDR1 is SGHNT and CDR2 is YENEEA in the germline V gene. The CDR3 is 14 amino acids. The CDR3 DNA reads as TGTGCCAGCAGCTTACGGGGGCCAGACACTGAAGCTTTCTTT. Translating it yields CASSLRGPDTEAFF.